The clone carrying this T cell receptor beta chain occurred once. Random hexamers were used to reverse transcribe an amount of roughly 0.5 to 1 ug RNA. TCRdb passed the immunoSEQ multiplex PCR reads through MiXCR, listing each CDR3 protein once. The sample comprises some 220,000 distinct CDR3 sequences, around 95% of which are singletons, and 0.08% to 0.095% rests with the top ten. The sample is drawn from a study of CD8 T cells in Susac syndrome. This CDR3 is 14 amino acids long. Germline V gives CDR1 SGHAT, CDR2 FQNNGV. J gave up 7 bases and V 3 bases, and 7 bases lay outside the gene matches. The sequenced sample was CD4+ T cells from PBMCs. This TCR was sampled from a human donor with multiple sclerosis. The rearrangement joins TRBV11-2 to TRBJ1-2; TRBD1 matches 8 bases. The CDR3 is CASSLTGEAGGYTF. CDR3 DNA: TGTGCCAGCAGCTTGACAGGGGAGGCTGGTGGCTACACCTTC.